Each of the 7 T cell receptor beta chains below was sequenced from the same sample in a study of blood T cell repertoires in COVID-19 (dated by TCRdb to 2018 to 2021). Libraries were built with the immunoSEQ multiplex PCR assay. This is the immuneACCESS table as TCRdb keeps it, with only in-frame sequences that have V and J called. A part of the clones is gone; compared with another copy, unresolved V genes explain less than half, and the rest is unexplained. The sample includes some 160,000 clones, with roughly 80% observed a single time. The ten largest clonotypes hold approximately 1.4% of the sample. What was sequenced was peripheral blood. Every receptor here comes from a human donor in a cohort sampled during active COVID-19.

The chain combines TRBV13 with TRBJ2-1; TRBD2 agrees at 7 bases. Looked up from germline, CDR1 is PRHDT and CDR2 is FYEKMQ (reference sequence). The ends lost 5 bases at V and 3 bases at J; junction bases unmatched: 13. The CDR3 runs to 17 residues. CDR3 in DNA: TGTGCCAGCAGCCCGGGTACAACTAGCGACGACTACAATGAGCAGTTCTTC. Amino acid sequence: CASSPGTTSDDYNEQFF.

The genes are TRBV5-1 and TRBJ2-7; the D gene is possibly TRBD2 (6 bases). Deletions cut 2 bases from V and 3 bases from J, with 18 bases between. In germline, CDR1 is SGHRS, CDR2 YFSETQ. The CDR3 is 16 amino acids. This CDR3 is CASSFGVGTVGYEQYF. The DNA of the CDR3 is TGCGCCAGCAGCTTCGGGGTCGGGACTGTGGGCTACGAGCAGTACTTC.

The chain employs TRBV28 and TRBJ1-4; TRBD1 aligns across 7 bases. Germline CDR1 MDHEN, CDR2 SYDVKM. The CDR3 consists of 15 residues. V lost 1 base and J lost 7; bases outside the gene matches: 6. CDR3 nucleotides: TGTGCCAGCAGTTTATTGACAGGGTTAAGTGAAAAACTGTTTTTT. It is translated as CASSLLTGLSEKLFF.

In this sample, this clone turned up once. The chain employs TRBV28 and TRBJ2-7; TRBD1 matches 9 bases. Trimming removed 6 bases from V and 3 bases from J; junction bases left unmatched: 15. CDR1 is MDHEN, CDR2 SYDVKM, per germline. The CDR3 is made up of 17 amino acids. As DNA, the CDR3 is TGTGCCAGCAGCTACCCGTACGGGACAGGGCCTTACTACGAGCAGTACTTC. Translating gives CASSYPYGTGPYYEQYF.

V usage is TRBV5-5 and J usage is TRBJ1-5, with 7 bases that match TRBD1. The CDR3 is 16 residues long. The V gene end was trimmed by 1 base and the J gene end by 3 bases; junction bases not matched to a gene: 7. The germline V gene has CDR1 SGHKS and CDR2 YYEKEE (reference sequence). In DNA, the CDR3 is TGTGCCAGCAGCTTGTGGGGCAGGGGGGACAATCAGCCCCAGCATTTT. This gives the protein CASSLWGRGDNQPQHF.

This clone has a handful of counts. The V call is TRBV6-5, the J call TRBJ1-2, with 10 bases matching TRBD1. Germline V CDR1 and CDR2: MNHEY, SVGAGI. This CDR3 spans 16 amino acids. V dropped 2 bases and J dropped 4; count of bases not matched to a gene: 7. The CDR3 DNA sequence: TGTGCCAGCAGTTACACCCGGACAGGGGGTGGCTATGGCTACACCTTC. Protein: CASSYTRTGGGYGYTF.

The J gene is TRBJ2-3, the V gene TRBV7-2; weak D call: TRBD2 (7 bases). In germline, CDR1 is SGHTA, CDR2 FQGNSA. Trimming took off 5 bases at V and 4 bases at J, with 22 bases between the two ends. CDR3 length: 17 residues. CDR3 in amino acids: CASSLRRGGAYSDTQYF. The DNA for the CDR3 is TGTGCCAGCAGCCTCAGACGCGGGGGCGCATATTCAGATACGCAGTATTTT.